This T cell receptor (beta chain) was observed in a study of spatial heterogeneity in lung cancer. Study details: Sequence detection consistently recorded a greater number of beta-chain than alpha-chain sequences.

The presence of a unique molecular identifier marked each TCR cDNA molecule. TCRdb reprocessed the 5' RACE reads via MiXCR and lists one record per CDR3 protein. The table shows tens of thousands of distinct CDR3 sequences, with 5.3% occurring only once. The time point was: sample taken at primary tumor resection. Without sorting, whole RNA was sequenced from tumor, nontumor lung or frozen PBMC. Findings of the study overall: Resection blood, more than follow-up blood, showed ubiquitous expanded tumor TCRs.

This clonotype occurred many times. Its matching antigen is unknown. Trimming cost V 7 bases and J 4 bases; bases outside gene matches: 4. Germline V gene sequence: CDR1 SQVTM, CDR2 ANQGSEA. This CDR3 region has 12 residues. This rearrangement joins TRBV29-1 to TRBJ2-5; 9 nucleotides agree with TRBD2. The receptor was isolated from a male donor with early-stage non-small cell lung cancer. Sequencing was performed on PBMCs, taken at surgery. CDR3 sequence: CSAETSGETQYF. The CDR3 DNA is TGCAGCGCCGAGACTAGCGGAGAGACCCAGTACTTC.